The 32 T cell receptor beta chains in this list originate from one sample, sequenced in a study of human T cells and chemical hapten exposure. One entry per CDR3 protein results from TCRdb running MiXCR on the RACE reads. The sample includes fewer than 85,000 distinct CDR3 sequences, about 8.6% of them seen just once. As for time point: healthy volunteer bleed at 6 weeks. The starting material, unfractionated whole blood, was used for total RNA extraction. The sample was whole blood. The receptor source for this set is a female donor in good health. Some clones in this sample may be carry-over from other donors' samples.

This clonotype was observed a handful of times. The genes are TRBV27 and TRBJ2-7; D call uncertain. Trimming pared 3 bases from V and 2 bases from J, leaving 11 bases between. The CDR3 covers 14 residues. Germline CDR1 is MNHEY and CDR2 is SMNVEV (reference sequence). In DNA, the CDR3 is TGTGCCAGCAGTTTCGCGGCCGGCCCCTACGAGCAGTACTTC. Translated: CASSFAAGPYEQYF.

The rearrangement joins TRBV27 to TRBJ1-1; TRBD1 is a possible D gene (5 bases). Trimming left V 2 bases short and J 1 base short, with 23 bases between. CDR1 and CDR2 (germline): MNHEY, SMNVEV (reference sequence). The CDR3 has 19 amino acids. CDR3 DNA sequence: TGTGCCAGCAGTTTAGAAACACCCGGGGGATGGTCCAGGAACACTGAAGCTTTCTTT. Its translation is CASSLETPGGWSRNTEAFF.

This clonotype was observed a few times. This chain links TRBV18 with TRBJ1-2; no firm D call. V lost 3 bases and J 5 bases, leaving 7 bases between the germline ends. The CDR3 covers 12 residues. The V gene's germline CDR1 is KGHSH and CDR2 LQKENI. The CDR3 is CASSPRRYGYTF. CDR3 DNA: TGTGCCAGCTCACCCAGAAGATATGGCTACACCTTC.

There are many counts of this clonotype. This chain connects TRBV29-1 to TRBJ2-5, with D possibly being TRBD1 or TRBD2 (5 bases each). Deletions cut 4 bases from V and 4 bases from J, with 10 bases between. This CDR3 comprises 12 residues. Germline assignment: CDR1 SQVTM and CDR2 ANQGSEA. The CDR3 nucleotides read TGCAGCGTTGGTAGGGACCCAGAGACCCAGTACTTC. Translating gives CSVGRDPETQYF.

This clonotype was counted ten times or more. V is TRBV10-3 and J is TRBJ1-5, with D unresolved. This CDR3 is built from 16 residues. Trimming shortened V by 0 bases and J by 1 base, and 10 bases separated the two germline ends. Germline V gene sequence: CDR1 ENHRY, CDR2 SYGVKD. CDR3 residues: CAISESRHGSNQPQHF. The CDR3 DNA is TGTGCCATCAGTGAGTCGCGCCATGGGAGCAATCAGCCCCAGCATTTT.

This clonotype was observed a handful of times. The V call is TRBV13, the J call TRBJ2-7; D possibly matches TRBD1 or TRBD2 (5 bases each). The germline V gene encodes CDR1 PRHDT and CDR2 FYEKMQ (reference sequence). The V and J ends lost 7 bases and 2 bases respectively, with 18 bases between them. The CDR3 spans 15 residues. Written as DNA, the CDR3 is TGTGCCAGCACCCAGAGGCCCAGGGACCCCTACGAGCAGTACTTC. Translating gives CASTQRPRDPYEQYF.

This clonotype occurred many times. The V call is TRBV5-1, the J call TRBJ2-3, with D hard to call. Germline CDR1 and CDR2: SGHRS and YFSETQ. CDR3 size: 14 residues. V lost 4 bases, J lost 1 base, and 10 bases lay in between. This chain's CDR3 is CASSTSSGTDTQYF. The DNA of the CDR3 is TGCGCCAGCAGCACGAGCTCCGGCACAGATACGCAGTATTTT.

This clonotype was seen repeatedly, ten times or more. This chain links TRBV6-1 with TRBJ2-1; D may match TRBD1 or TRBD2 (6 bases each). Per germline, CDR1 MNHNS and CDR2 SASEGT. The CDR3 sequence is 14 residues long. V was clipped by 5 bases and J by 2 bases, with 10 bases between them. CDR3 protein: CASSWGAAYNEQFF. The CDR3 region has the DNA TGTGCCAGCAGTTGGGGGGCTGCCTACAATGAGCAGTTCTTC.

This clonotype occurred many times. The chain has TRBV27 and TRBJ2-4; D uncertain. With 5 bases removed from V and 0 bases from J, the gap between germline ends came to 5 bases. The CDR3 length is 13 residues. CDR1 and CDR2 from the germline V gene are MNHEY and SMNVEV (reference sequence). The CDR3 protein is CASSPLAKNIQYF. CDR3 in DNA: TGTGCCAGCAGTCCGTTAGCCAAAAACATTCAGTACTTC.

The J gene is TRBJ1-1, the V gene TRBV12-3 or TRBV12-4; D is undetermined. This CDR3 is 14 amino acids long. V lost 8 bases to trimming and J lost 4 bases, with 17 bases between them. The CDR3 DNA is TGTGCCAGCCGCCCTCTGCGGGGTAGCACTGAAGCTTTCTTT. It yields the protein CASRPLRGSTEAFF.

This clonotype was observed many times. CDR3 nucleotide sequence: TGTGCCAGCAGCGCCTCCCCCTCTGGGGCCAACGTCCTGACTTTC. As protein: CASSASPSGANVLTF. This chain joins TRBV7-2 and TRBJ2-6, with D unclear. Germline CDR1 reads SGHTA; CDR2 reads FQGNSA. V gave up 5 bases and J gave up 0 bases, with 8 bases separating them. CDR3 length equals 15 residues.

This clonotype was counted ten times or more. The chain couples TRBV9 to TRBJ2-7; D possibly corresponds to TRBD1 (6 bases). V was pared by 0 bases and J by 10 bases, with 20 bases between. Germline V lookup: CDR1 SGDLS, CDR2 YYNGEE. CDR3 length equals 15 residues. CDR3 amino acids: CASSVATGVPFEQYF. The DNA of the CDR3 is TGTGCCAGCAGCGTAGCGACAGGCGTGCCCTTCGAACAGTACTTC.

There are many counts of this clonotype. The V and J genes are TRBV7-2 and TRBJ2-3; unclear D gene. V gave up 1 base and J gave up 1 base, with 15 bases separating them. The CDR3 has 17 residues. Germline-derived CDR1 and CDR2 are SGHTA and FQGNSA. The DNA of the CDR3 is TGTGCCAGCAGCTTAGAACCCCCTCTCTCTGGCACAGATACGCAGTATTTT. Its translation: CASSLEPPLSGTDTQYF.

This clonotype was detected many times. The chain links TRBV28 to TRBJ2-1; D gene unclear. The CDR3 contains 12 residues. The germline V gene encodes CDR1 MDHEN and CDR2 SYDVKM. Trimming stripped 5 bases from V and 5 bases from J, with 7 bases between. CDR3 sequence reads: CASSLVDNEQFF. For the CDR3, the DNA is TGTGCCAGCAGTCTCGTAGACAATGAGCAGTTCTTC.

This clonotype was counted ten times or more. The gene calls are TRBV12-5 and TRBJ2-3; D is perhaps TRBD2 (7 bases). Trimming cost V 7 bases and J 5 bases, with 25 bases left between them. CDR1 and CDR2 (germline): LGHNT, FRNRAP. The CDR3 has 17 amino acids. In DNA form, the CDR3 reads TGTGCTAGTGCCCCCCTTATAGGCGGGGGCGCGAGAGATACGCAGTATTTT. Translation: CASAPLIGGGARDTQYF.

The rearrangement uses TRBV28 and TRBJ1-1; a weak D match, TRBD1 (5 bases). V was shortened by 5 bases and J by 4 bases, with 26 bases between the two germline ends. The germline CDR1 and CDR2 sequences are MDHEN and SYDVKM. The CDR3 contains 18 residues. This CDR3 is CASSPRQMGVGMGTEAFF. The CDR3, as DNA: TGTGCCAGCAGTCCCAGGCAGATGGGGGTTGGTATGGGCACTGAAGCTTTCTTT.

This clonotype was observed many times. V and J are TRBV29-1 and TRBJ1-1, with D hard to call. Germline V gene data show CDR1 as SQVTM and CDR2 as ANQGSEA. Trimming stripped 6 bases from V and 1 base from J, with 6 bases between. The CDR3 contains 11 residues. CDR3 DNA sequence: TGCAGCGTCATACCGAACACTGAAGCTTTCTTT. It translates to CSVIPNTEAFF.

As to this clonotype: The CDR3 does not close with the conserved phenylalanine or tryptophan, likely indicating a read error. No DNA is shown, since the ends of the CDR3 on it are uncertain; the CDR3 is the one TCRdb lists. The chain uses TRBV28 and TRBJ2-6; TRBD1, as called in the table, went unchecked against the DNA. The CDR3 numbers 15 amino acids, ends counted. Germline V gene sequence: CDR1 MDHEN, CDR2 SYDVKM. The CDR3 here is CESSLETGGTNVLNL.

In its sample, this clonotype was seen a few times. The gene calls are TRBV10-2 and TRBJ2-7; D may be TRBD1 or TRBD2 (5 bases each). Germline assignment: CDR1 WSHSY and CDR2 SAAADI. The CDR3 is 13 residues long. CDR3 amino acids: CATLEDNSYEQYF. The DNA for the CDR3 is TGCGCAACACTGGAGGACAACTCCTACGAGCAGTACTTC.

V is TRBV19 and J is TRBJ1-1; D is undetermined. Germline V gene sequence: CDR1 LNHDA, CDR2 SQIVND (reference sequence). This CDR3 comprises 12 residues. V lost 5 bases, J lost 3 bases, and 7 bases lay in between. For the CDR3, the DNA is TGTGCCAGTAGTGGCCTGGACACTGAAGCTTTCTTT. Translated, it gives CASSGLDTEAFF. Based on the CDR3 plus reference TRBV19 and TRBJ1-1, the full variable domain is DGGITQSPKYLFRKEGQNVTLSCEQNLNHDAMYWYRQDPGQGLRLIYYSQIVNDFQKGDIAEGYSVSREKKESFPLTVTSAQKNPTAFYLCASSGLDTEAFFGQGTRLTVV.

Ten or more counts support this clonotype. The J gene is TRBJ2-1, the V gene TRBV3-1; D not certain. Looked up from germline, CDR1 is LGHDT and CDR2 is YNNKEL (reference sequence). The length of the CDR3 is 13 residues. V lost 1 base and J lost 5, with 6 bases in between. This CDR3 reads CASSQGGHNEQFF. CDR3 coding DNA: TGTGCCAGCAGCCAAGGGGGTCACAATGAGCAGTTCTTC.

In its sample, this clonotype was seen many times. CDR3 loop: CASSQEDATQSYEQYF. The CDR3 DNA reads TGTGCCAGCAGCCAAGAGGATGCGACACAATCCTACGAGCAGTACTTC. The chain carries TRBV4-2 and TRBJ2-7; D remains ambiguous. The CDR3 sequence is 16 residues long. Trimming removed 0 bases from V and 1 base from J, with 13 bases in between. The germline V gene encodes CDR1 LGHNA and CDR2 YNFKEQ.

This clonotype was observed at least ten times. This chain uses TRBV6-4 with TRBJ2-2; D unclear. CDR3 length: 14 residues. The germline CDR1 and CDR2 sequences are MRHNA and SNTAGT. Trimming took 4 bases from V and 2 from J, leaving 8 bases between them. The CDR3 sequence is CASSVRSNTGELFF. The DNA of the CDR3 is TGTGCCAGCAGTGTCAGGAGCAACACCGGGGAGCTGTTTTTT.

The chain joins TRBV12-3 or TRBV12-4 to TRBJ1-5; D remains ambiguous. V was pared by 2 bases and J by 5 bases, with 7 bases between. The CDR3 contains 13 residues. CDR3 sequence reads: CASSLNGDQPQHF. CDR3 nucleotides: TGTGCCAGCAGTTTAAACGGAGATCAGCCCCAGCATTTT.

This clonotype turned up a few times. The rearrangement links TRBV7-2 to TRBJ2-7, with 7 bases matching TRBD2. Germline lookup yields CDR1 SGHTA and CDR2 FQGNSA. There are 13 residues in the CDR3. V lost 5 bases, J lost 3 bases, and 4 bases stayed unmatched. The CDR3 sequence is CASSTRTSYEQYF. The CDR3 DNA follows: TGTGCCAGCAGCACCCGGACTAGCTACGAGCAGTACTTC.

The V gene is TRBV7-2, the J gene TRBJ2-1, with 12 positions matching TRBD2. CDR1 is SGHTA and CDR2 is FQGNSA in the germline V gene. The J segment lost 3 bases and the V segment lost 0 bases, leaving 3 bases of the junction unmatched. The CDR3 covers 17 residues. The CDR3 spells CASSLAASGGGYNEQFF. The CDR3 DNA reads TGTGCCAGCAGCTTAGCGGCTAGCGGGGGGGGCTACAATGAGCAGTTCTTC.

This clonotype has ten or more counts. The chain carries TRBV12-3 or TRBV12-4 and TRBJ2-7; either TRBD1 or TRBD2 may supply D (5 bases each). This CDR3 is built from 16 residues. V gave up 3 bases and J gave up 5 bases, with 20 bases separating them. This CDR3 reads CASSLRVGAALNEQYF. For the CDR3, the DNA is TGTGCCAGCAGTTTGCGGGTTGGGGCCGCTCTGAACGAGCAGTACTTC.

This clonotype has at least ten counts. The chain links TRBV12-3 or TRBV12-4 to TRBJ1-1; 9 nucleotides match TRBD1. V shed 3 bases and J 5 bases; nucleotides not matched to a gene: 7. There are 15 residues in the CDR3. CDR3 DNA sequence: TGTGCCAGCAGTTTGAGTGGGACAGGGTCTACTGAAGCTTTCTTT. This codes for CASSLSGTGSTEAFF.

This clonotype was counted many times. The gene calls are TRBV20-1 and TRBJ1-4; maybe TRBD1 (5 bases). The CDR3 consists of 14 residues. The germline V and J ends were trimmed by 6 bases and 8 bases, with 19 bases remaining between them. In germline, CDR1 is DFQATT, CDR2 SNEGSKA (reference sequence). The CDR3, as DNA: TGCAGTGCCCCCAACCATATGGGGGGAGAAAAACTGTTTTTT. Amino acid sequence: CSAPNHMGGEKLFF.

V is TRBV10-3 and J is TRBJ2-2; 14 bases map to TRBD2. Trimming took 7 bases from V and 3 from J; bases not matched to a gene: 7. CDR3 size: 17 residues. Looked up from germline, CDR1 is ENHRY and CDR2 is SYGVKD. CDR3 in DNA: TGTGCCATCAAAAGGACTAGCGGGGGGCAACACACCGGGGAGCTGTTTTTT. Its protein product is CAIKRTSGGQHTGELFF.

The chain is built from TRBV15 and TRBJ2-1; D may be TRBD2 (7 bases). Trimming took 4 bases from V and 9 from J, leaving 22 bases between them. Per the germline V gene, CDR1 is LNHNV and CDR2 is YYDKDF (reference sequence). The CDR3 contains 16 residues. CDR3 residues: CATSTREEGGRCEQFF. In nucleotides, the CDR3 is TGTGCCACCAGCACCCGGGAGGAGGGGGGGCGATGTGAGCAGTTCTTC.

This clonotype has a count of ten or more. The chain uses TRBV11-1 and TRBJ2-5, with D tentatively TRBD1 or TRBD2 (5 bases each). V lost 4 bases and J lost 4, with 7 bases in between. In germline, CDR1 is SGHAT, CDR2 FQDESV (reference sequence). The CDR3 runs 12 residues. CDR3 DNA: TGTGCCAGCAGCTCGAGGGGAGAGACCCAGTACTTC. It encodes CASSSRGETQYF. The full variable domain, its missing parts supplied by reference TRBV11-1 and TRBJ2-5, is EAEVAQSPRYKITEKSQAVAFWCDPISGHATLYWYRQILGQGPELLVQFQDESVVDDSQLPKDRFSAERLKGVDSTLKIQPAELGDSAMYLCASSSRGETQYFGPGTRLLVL.